The 27 T cell receptor beta chains in this list originate from one sample, sequenced in a study of blood T cell repertoires in COVID-19. Profiling relied on immunoSEQ multiplex PCR, and the TCRdb table lists in-frame clones only, not all of them. The sample lists about 400,000 clones, roughly 86% occurring once. The sample was peripheral blood. The receptors were gathered from a human donor in a cohort sampled during active COVID-19.

The rearrangement uses TRBV7-6 and TRBJ2-5; 8 nucleotides align to TRBD2. The germline V gene encodes CDR1 SGHVS and CDR2 FNYEAQ. There are 13 residues in the CDR3. The V segment lost 5 bases and the J segment 7 bases; nucleotides outside the gene matches: 6. The CDR3 DNA reads as TGTGCCAGCAGCCCCGGGAGGGCCGGGACCCAGTACTTC. This gives the protein CASSPGRAGTQYF.

This chain joins TRBV11-3 and TRBJ2-1; possible D gene TRBD1, 6 bases. V was pared by 5 bases and J by 0 bases, with 17 bases between. This CDR3 comprises 17 residues. The germline V gene has CDR1 SGHNT and CDR2 YENEEA. CDR3 DNA sequence: TGTGCCAGCAGCCCCGGGACACGTGTACACTCCTACAATGAGCAGTTCTTC. Protein: CASSPGTRVHSYNEQFF.

The genes are TRBV14 and TRBJ1-6; possibly TRBD1 for D (5 bases). The CDR3 is 16 amino acids. V was cut by 4 bases and J by 6 bases, with 16 bases left in between. Germline V gene data show CDR1 as SGHDN and CDR2 as FVKESK. The CDR3: CASSPIRVRVNSPLHF. CDR3 DNA: TGTGCCAGCAGCCCTATCAGGGTCAGGGTTAATTCACCCCTCCACTTT. Full variable domain (missing parts from reference TRBV14 and TRBJ1-6): EAGVTQFPSHSVIEKGQTVTLRCDPISGHDNLYWYRRVMGKEIKFLLHFVKESKQDESGMPNNRFLAERTGGTYSTLKVQPAELEDSGVYFCASSPIRVRVNSPLHFGNGTRLTVT.

The chain combines TRBV4-1 with TRBJ1-1, with a tentative D call TRBD1 (5 bases). Germline-derived CDR1 and CDR2 are MGHRA and YSYEKL. The CDR3 loop spans 14 amino acids. Trimming took 3 bases from V and 1 from J, leaving 9 bases between them. The DNA of the CDR3 is TGCGCCAGCAGCCATTTGCAGGGGAACACTGAAGCTTTCTTT. This gives the protein CASSHLQGNTEAFF.

The chain uses TRBV7-2 and TRBJ2-7; TRBD1 matches 7 bases. Germline-derived CDR1 and CDR2 are SGHTA and FQGNSA. J gave up 2 bases and V 8 bases, and 9 bases lay outside the gene matches. This CDR3 has 14 amino acids. CDR3 nucleotide sequence: TGTGCCAGCCGACAGGGACAGTTTACCTACGAGCAGTACTTC. Protein sequence: CASRQGQFTYEQYF. Together with reference TRBV7-2 and TRBJ2-7, the CDR3 gives the full variable domain: GAGVSQSPSNKVTEKGKDVELRCDPISGHTALYWYRQSLGQGLEFLIYFQGNSAPDKSGLPSDRFSAERTGGSVSTLTIQRTQQEDSAVYLCASRQGQFTYEQYFGPGTRLTVT.

The genes are TRBV7-8 and TRBJ2-3; tentative D call: TRBD2 (5 bases). V gave up 1 base and J gave up 5 bases, with 13 bases separating them. The length of the CDR3 is 15 residues. From germline, CDR1 is SGHVS and CDR2 FQNEAQ. This CDR3 reads CASSLEEAARDTQYF. CDR3 bases: TGTGCCAGCAGCTTAGAGGAGGCCGCGAGAGATACGCAGTATTTT.

The chain carries TRBV2 and TRBJ2-5, with 8 positions matching TRBD1. The CDR3 sequence is 14 residues long. V lost 5 bases, J lost 5 bases, and 7 bases stayed unmatched. Germline lookup yields CDR1 SNHLY and CDR2 FYNNEI. For the CDR3, the DNA is TGTGCCAGCAGTCCCGGACAGGGATGGGAGACCCAGTACTTC. Its protein is CASSPGQGWETQYF. Full variable domain (outside the CDR3, taken from reference TRBV2 and TRBJ2-5): EPEVTQTPSHQVTQMGQEVILRCVPISNHLYFYWYRQILGQKVEFLVSFYNNEISEKSEIFDDQFSVERPDGSNFTLKIRSTKLEDSAMYFCASSPGQGWETQYFGPGTRLLVL.

The genes are TRBV3-1 (or the pseudogene TRBV3-2) and TRBJ2-5; 9 bases match TRBD2. CDR1 is LGHDT, CDR2 YNNKEL, per germline (reference sequence). The CDR3 has 16 residues. V was clipped by 4 bases and J by 5 bases; unmatched bases: 11. The CDR3 reads CASSRRPSGVGETQYF. CDR3 nucleotide sequence: TGTGCCAGCAGCCGGCGACCTAGCGGGGTTGGTGAGACCCAGTACTTC.

V gene TRBV15 combines with J gene TRBJ2-7, with TRBD2 matching 12 bases. Germline values: CDR1 LNHNV, CDR2 YYDKDF (reference sequence). The CDR3 runs to 18 residues. V was pared by 0 bases and J by 4 bases, with 10 bases of the junction left unmatched. CDR3 loop: CATSRDTGLAGGRYEQYF. DNA for the CDR3: TGTGCCACCAGCAGAGATACGGGACTAGCGGGTGGTCGGTACGAGCAGTACTTC.

This chain uses TRBV5-1 with TRBJ2-7; TRBD1 agrees at 8 bases. The CDR3 extends over 16 amino acids. From germline, CDR1 is SGHRS and CDR2 YFSETQ. After removal of 4 bases from V and 0 bases from J, the junction contained 9 bases not matched to a gene. In DNA, the CDR3 is TGCGCCAGCAGCCCCCGGACAGGGAAAAGCTCCTACGAGCAGTACTTC. Protein: CASSPRTGKSSYEQYF.

The chain joins TRBV2 to TRBJ2-2; 8 nucleotides line up with TRBD2. CDR1 and CDR2 (germline): SNHLY, FYNNEI. J was trimmed by 8 bases and V by 2 bases; bases with no gene match: 7. The CDR3 is made up of 15 amino acids. CDR3 DNA: TGTGCCAGCAGTGAAAGCGGGAGTTTTATTGGGGAGCTGTTTTTT. It yields the protein CASSESGSFIGELFF.

This chain links TRBV5-1 with TRBJ1-1; 12 bases are shared with TRBD1. With V trimmed by 4 bases and J by 3 bases, 4 bases remained unmatched. This CDR3 region has 15 residues. CDR1 SGHRS and CDR2 YFSETQ come from the germline V gene. CDR3 DNA sequence: TGCGCCAGCAGCACGGGACAGGGGGCTTACACTGAAGCTTTCTTT. Amino acid sequence: CASSTGQGAYTEAFF.

The chain recombines TRBV5-4 with TRBJ1-6; 8 bases match TRBD1. Germline values: CDR1 SGHNT, CDR2 YYREEE (reference sequence). Trimming at V came to 4 bases and at J to 4 bases, leaving 4 bases not matched to a gene. This CDR3 has 15 residues. The CDR3 nucleotides read TGTGCCAGCAGCCTAAGGACAGGGTATAATTCACCCCTCCACTTT. This codes for CASSLRTGYNSPLHF.

DNA of the CDR3: TGTGCCAGCAGCCTCCTGATAGGTAGCGAGAGCACAGATACGCAGTATTTT. It translates to CASSLLIGSESTDTQYF. The chain employs TRBV5-4 and TRBJ2-3, with D perhaps TRBD2 (5 bases). V dropped 4 bases and J dropped 0 bases, with 18 bases sitting between them. Per germline, CDR1 SGHNT and CDR2 YYREEE (reference sequence). This CDR3 region has 17 residues.

This clone has just a few counts. The chain joins TRBV30 to TRBJ2-1; perhaps TRBD1 as D (6 bases). Trimming removed 2 bases from V and 4 bases from J, with 18 bases in between. Germline CDR1 is GTSNPN and CDR2 is SVGIG (reference sequence). The CDR3 sequence is 16 residues long. The CDR3, as DNA: TGTGCCTGGAGTTTATGGGGGCCTCCTAGTTACAATGAGCAGTTCTTC. Translating it yields CAWSLWGPPSYNEQFF.

The rearrangement uses TRBV18 and TRBJ1-1; TRBD1 matches at 8 bases. CDR3 size: 14 residues. The V gene end was trimmed by 6 bases and the J gene end by 6 bases; junction bases not matched to a gene: 9. CDR1 is KGHSH, CDR2 LQKENI, per germline. CDR3 region: CASSAEGQAPEAFF. The CDR3 region has the DNA TGTGCCAGCTCCGCGGAGGGACAGGCGCCTGAAGCTTTCTTT.

The chain recombines TRBV9 with TRBJ1-2, with no clear D. The V end lost 1 base, the J end lost 4 bases, and 14 bases lay between the germline ends. CDR1 and CDR2 from the germline V gene are SGDLS and YYNGEE. CDR3 size: 15 residues. The CDR3 DNA follows: TGTGCCAGCAGCGTACATGGGGAGCCCGTCTATGGCTACACCTTC. Translation gives CASSVHGEPVYGYTF.

The chain has TRBV7-8 and TRBJ2-5, with 11 bases fitting TRBD2. Germline V lookup: CDR1 SGHVS, CDR2 FQNEAQ. The CDR3 is 17 amino acids. V lost 4 bases and J lost 4; bases outside the gene matches: 11. The CDR3 here is CASSSRVGTSGRETQYF. The DNA for the CDR3 is TGTGCCAGCAGCTCAAGGGTGGGGACTAGCGGTAGAGAGACCCAGTACTTC.

The CDR3 DNA reads as TGTGCCAGCAGCTCAGGACAGGGCGGAGGCACTGAAGCTTTCTTT. The encoded protein is CASSSGQGGGTEAFF. This rearrangement joins TRBV11-3 to TRBJ1-1; 8 nucleotides line up with TRBD1. CDR3 length equals 15 residues. The V gene end was trimmed by 4 bases and the J gene end by 4 bases; junction bases not matched to a gene: 8. Per germline, CDR1 SGHNT and CDR2 YENEEA.

CDR3: CASRLTKSTDTQYF. CDR3 nucleotide sequence: TGTGCCAGCAGACTGACAAAAAGCACAGATACGCAGTATTTT. This chain links TRBV6-5 with TRBJ2-3; D is uncertain. CDR3 size: 14 residues. The germline V gene encodes CDR1 MNHEY and CDR2 SVGAGI. Between the trimmed V and J ends, which lost 6 bases and 0 bases, there was a span of 10 bases.

This chain connects TRBV5-5 to TRBJ2-7; unclear D gene. The germline V and J ends were trimmed by 2 bases and 5 bases, with 11 bases remaining between them. Looked up from germline, CDR1 is SGHKS and CDR2 is YYEKEE (reference sequence). This CDR3 contains 13 residues. CDR3 sequence reads: CASSLSGDNEQYF. CDR3 in DNA: TGTGCCAGCAGCTTATCAGGCGACAACGAGCAGTACTTC.

CDR3 nucleotides: TGTGCCAGCAGTTACGACAGGGGGCACCCGAACACTGAAGCTTTCTTT. This encodes CASSYDRGHPNTEAFF. The V and J genes are TRBV6-5 and TRBJ1-1; 10 bases agree with TRBD1. The ends lost 2 bases at V and 1 base at J; junction bases unmatched: 4. This CDR3 has 16 amino acids. The germline V gene has CDR1 MNHEY and CDR2 SVGAGI.

The rearrangement links TRBV2 to TRBJ2-1, with 9 positions matching TRBD2. Trimming took 2 bases from V and 9 from J; bases not matched to a gene: 5. The CDR3 is made up of 14 amino acids. Germline values: CDR1 SNHLY, CDR2 FYNNEI. The DNA of the CDR3 is TGTGCCAGCAGTGAACAGCGGGGGGAGGGTGAGCAGTTCTTC. Translating gives CASSEQRGEGEQFF.

This clone showed up just once. This chain connects TRBV30 to TRBJ1-2, with no clear D. Trimming took off 2 bases at V and 2 bases at J, with 6 bases between the two ends. The CDR3 runs to 12 residues. CDR1 is GTSNPN, CDR2 SVGIG, per germline (reference sequence). CDR3 nucleotides: TGTGCCTGGAGTAGACAAAACTATGGCTACACCTTC. Protein sequence: CAWSRQNYGYTF.

The rearrangement links TRBV30 to TRBJ2-1; 7 bases are shared with TRBD2. Germline V gene lookup returns CDR1 GTSNPN and CDR2 SVGIG (reference sequence). Trimming took 3 bases from V and 0 from J; bases not matched to a gene: 26. CDR3 length: 22 amino acids. CDR3 residues: CAWSVGPLAPIKDQSSYNEQFF. As DNA, the CDR3 is TGTGCCTGGAGCGTAGGCCCACTAGCGCCCATAAAAGACCAAAGCTCCTACAATGAGCAGTTCTTC.

The chain employs TRBV27 and TRBJ2-7; 7 bases match TRBD1. The germline CDR1 and CDR2 sequences are MNHEY and SMNVEV (reference sequence). This CDR3 spans 14 amino acids. V dropped 6 bases and J dropped 0; count of bases not matched to a gene: 5. The CDR3 DNA reads TGTGCCAGCAGGGGACAGTTGAGCTCCTACGAGCAGTACTTC. Amino acid sequence: CASRGQLSSYEQYF.

The CDR3 protein is CASSQLGSEQYF. CDR3 DNA: TGCGCCAGCAGCCAGCTAGGTTCCGAGCAGTACTTC. The chain links TRBV5-1 to TRBJ2-7; D uncertain. The germline V gene encodes CDR1 SGHRS and CDR2 YFSETQ. The CDR3 sequence is 12 residues long. V was cut by 4 bases and J by 6 bases, with 11 bases left in between.